The rows below give T cell receptor beta chains drawn from one sample of a study of cytomegalovirus exposure and HLA in healthy donors. Measured with immunoSEQ multiplex PCR; TCRdb has only the in-frame clones, and not every one. This table has roughly 150,000 clones, roughly three quarters appearing once. The sequenced sample was PBMCs. These receptors all stem from a male donor in good health and CMV-seronegative. CDR3s leave out the opening cysteine and the closing phenylalanine or tryptophan.

v_call cdr3_aa
TRBV5-1 ASSRGTGVGYEQY
TRBV5-1 ASSFLGQGIRETQY
TRBV27 ASSLWGENSPLH
TRBV6-1 ASSISGTENQPQH
TRBV28 ASSPTGDRAGENYGYT
TRBV5-4 ASSVPGTRKETQY
TRBV9 ASSRDRNEKPF
TRBV27 ASSLTFGLNTEAF
TRBV21-1 ASSKRARGYTEAF
TRBV7-2 ASSPTGGNQPQH
TRBV5-1 ASSQSSGGAIQY
TRBV29-1 SAGQGEAF
TRBV28 ASSLSGGVIHEKLF
TRBV5-1 ASSFQDSYTEAF
TRBV7-9 ASSSGQGFEKLF
TRBV25-1 ASSERQGAGLRSPLH
TRBV27 ASSPQVSGTYNEQF
TRBV5-5 ASSLRQGLAPEQY
TRBV6-5 ASSSRTGYYGYT
TRBV28 ASSPTGQGHTEAF
TRBV2 ASTGTRSTDTQY
TRBV27 ASSLWGPTDTQY
TRBV7-9 ASSGLGGNLHEQY
TRBV6-5 ASSDQGDWQPQH
TRBV10-2 ASQGTGGLQDNQPQH
TRBV5-6 ASSSSGRATDTQY
TRBV4-3 ASSQDVWGVPGQPQH
TRBV5-1 ASSPSRGTGNTIY
TRBV25-1 ASSDRGMGNTEAF
TRBV5-4 ASSLESGGYTEAF
TRBV11-2 ASSQGLRDSNTDTQY
TRBV5-1 ASSLYSRQETQY
TRBV28 ACGQSYEQY
TRBV9 ASSVDPNRGTYGYT
TRBV7-2 ASSFKDTQY
TRBV7-3 ASSFRGGELF
TRBV18 ASSDRQGRKDTEAF
TRBV30 AWSPVGRNNQPQH
TRBV10-3 AISDPVGGSYNSPLH
TRBV11-2 ASSLGGEQF
TRBV28 ASSLTQSNQPQH
TRBV6-5 ASSDRGAFSPLH
TRBV4-1 ASSRAGQGVYEQY
TRBV6-1 ASSEGSWRDYEQY
TRBV28 ASSSSGTGTYEQY
TRBV5-1 ASSLAVGEQPQH
TRBV6-5 AATNRNTEAF
TRBV30 AWTGSPRGDTIY
TRBV9 ASSVGIEGSLNTEAF
TRBV6-9 ASSSRIAGSTYEQY
TRBV5-6 ASSSGTANIQY
TRBV19 ASTRMARDYGYT
TRBV30 AWSVDSLRELF
TRBV29-1 SVLQGVGSPLH
TRBV6-5 ASSSRGSNQPQH
TRBV7-9 ASSPDRAYGYT
TRBV7-2 ASSTPSGEGYT
TRBV2 ASNPQGMGTEAF
TRBV19 ASSYRDRAPQH
TRBV4-3 ASSQERGNEKLF